This T cell receptor beta chain originates from a study of blood T cell repertoires in COVID-19. Study-wide context: Samples of COVID-19 (acute and convalescent) were obtained from the United States, Italy and Spain.

In the authors' methods: Amplifying reference gene primers gave estimates of nucleated cell counts. Sequenced by immunoSEQ multiplex PCR; TCRdb stores in-frame clones only, minus some. Clone size and the V and J calls come from that table; the DNA yielded D and trimming. This sample yields about 200,000 clones, of which approximately 79% are seen a single time; about 5% belongs to the top ten. The ends lost 5 bases at V and 2 bases at J; junction bases unmatched: 5. Looked up from germline, CDR1 is MDHEN and CDR2 is SYDVKM. The CDR3 is 14 amino acids. Sequences were obtained from PBMCs or T cells enriched from blood (not recorded which). This TCR came from an older woman with acute COVID-19. The chain carries TRBV28 and TRBJ1-2; 7 nucleotides agree with TRBD1. As DNA, the CDR3 is TGTGCCAGCAGTACGACAGGGTCGAACTATGGCTACACCTTC. Amino acid sequence: CASSTTGSNYGYTF.